This T cell receptor (beta chain) came from a study of OX40 agonist ivuxolimab in advanced cancers. Background on the study: As their treatment, patients were administered ivuxolimab, an agonistic anti-OX40 (CD134) antibody.

Assay used: immunoSEQ multiplex PCR; TCRdb lists only in-frame clones, some missing. In the table there are 62,000 or so clones, around four fifths of which are singletons. From germline, CDR1 is MNHEY and CDR2 SMNVEV (reference sequence). The CDR3 is 14 amino acids. V was shortened by 3 bases and J by 2 bases, with 11 bases between the two germline ends. Patients with autoimmune history or systemic immunosuppression were excluded. Blood was sampled at baseline, cycle 4 day 1, and cycle 7 day 1. This TCR came from an adult with an advanced solid tumor such as melanoma, head and neck, liver or kidney cancer. The specimen was CD4+ or CD8+ T cells sorted from blood, collected in a trial of the OX40 agonist ivuxolimab. This sequence joins TRBV27 and TRBJ2-7, with unresolved D. Here the CDR3 reads CASSFFGPAYEQYF. The CDR3 nucleotides read TGTGCCAGCAGTTTTTTTGGTCCTGCCTACGAGCAGTACTTC.